This TCR beta chain was sequenced in a study of blood T cell repertoires in COVID-19. The table came from immunoSEQ multiplex PCR; TCRdb's copy has only in-frame clones and leaves some out. The sample carries under 200,000 clones, over 70% recorded once. There are 14 residues in the CDR3. Trimming removed 6 bases from V and 2 bases from J, with 11 bases in between. Germline CDR1 and CDR2: MNHEY and SVGAGI. The sample taken for sequencing was PBMCs or T cells enriched from blood (not recorded which). This TCR was recovered from a woman in her thirties or forties with acute COVID-19. This sequence joins TRBV6-5 and TRBJ1-5; the D gene is possibly TRBD1 (6 bases). This CDR3 reads CASSLRQGNQPQHF. CDR3 in DNA: TGTGCCAGCAGCCTTCGACAGGGCAATCAGCCCCAGCATTTT.